This T cell receptor beta chain was observed in a study of blood T cell repertoires in COVID-19. At the level of the study: The samples span acute and convalescent COVID-19 from the United States, Italy and Spain. Sources were T cells, B-cell-depleted T cells, or PBMCs; the material itself was cDNA or gDNA.

TCRdb keeps only in-frame clones here, not all; method: immunoSEQ multiplex PCR. The data show 400,000 to 550,000 clones, around nine tenths seen once. The CDR3 is 13 residues long. Germline values: CDR1 GTSNPN, CDR2 SVGIG (reference sequence). Between the trimmed V and J ends, which lost 7 bases and 6 bases, there was a span of 19 bases. The specimen sequenced was peripheral blood. The chain combines TRBV30 with TRBJ2-7; weak D call: TRBD1 (6 bases). The TCR sequence derives from a woman aged 30 to 39 with acute or convalescent COVID-19. CDR3 in amino acids: CAYRVYGLGEQYF. The CDR3 bases are TGTGCCTACAGGGTTTACGGCCTCGGCGAGCAGTACTTC.